This T cell receptor (beta chain) was obtained from a study of T-cell memory formation after mild COVID-19. Study context: Largely, TCR clusters stayed within a single donor. Study results and caveats: Researchers found some responding clones in pre-infection memory, a sign that cross-reactive memory joined.

The ends lost 4 bases at V and 2 bases at J; junction bases unmatched: 3. The CDR3 has 14 amino acids. CDR1 ENHRY and CDR2 SYGVKD come from the germline V gene. In regard to this clonotype: Its antigen is not identified.

One entry per CDR3 protein, called by TCRdb with MiXCR from the 5' RACE reads. Of about 340,000 distinct CDR3 sequences in the sample, roughly an eighth are singletons; the top ten hold 20% to 25%. The specimen sequenced was PBMCs or a T cell subset sorted from them (not recorded which). The TCR originated in a man aged 18 to 30 who had mild COVID-19 (a few samples of this study predate the infection). Cell type and time point are not known. The V call is TRBV10-3, the J call TRBJ2-3, with 7 bases identical to TRBD2. Written as DNA, the CDR3 is TGTGCCATCAGTGCTACTAGCGACACAGATACGCAGTATTTT. As protein: CAISATSDTDTQYF.